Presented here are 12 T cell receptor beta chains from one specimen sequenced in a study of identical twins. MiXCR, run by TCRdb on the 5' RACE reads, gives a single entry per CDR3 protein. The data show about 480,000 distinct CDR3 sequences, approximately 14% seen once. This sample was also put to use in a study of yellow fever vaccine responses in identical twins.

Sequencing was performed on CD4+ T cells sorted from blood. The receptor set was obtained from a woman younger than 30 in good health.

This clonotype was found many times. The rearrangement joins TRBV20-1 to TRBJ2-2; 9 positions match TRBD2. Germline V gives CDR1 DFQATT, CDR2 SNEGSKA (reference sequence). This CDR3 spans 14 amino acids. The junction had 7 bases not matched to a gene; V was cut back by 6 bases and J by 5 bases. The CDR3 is CSARLAGGTGELFF. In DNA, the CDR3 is TGCAGTGCCAGGCTGGCGGGGGGGACCGGGGAGCTGTTTTTT.

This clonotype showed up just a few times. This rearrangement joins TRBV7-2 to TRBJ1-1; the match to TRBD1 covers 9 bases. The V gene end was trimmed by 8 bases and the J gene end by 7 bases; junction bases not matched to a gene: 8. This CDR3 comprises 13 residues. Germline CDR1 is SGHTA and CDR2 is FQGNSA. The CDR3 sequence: CASQQGARIEAFF. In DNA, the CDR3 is TGTGCCAGCCAACAGGGGGCGCGTATTGAAGCTTTCTTT.

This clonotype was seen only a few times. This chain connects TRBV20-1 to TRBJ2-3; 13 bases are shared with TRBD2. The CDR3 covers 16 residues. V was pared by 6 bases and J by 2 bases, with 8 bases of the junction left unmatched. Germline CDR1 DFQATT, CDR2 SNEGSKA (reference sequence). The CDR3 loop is CSATRLAGGHTDTQYF. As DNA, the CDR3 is TGCAGTGCGACCCGACTAGCGGGGGGCCACACAGATACGCAGTATTTT.

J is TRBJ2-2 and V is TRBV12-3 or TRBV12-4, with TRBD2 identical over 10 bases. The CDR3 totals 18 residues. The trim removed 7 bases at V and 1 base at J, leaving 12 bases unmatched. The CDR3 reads CASTPLGPSGGNTGELFF. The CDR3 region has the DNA TGTGCCAGCACCCCTTTAGGACCTAGCGGGGGGAACACCGGGGAGCTGTTTTTT.

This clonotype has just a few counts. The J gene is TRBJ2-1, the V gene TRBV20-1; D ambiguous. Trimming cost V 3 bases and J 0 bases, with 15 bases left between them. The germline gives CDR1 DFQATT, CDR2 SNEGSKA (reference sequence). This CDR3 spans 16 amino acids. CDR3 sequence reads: CSASAPLAFSYNEQFF. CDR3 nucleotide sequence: TGCAGTGCTAGCGCCCCTCTCGCATTCTCCTACAATGAGCAGTTCTTC.

The DNA of the CDR3 is TGCAGTGCTAGCCCTGGATCTAAATACGAGCAGTACTTC. Protein product: CSASPGSKYEQYF. This chain joins TRBV20-1 and TRBJ2-7; no firm D call. Trimming left V 3 bases short and J 4 bases short, with 13 bases between. This CDR3 has 13 amino acids. Germline lookup yields CDR1 DFQATT and CDR2 SNEGSKA (reference sequence).

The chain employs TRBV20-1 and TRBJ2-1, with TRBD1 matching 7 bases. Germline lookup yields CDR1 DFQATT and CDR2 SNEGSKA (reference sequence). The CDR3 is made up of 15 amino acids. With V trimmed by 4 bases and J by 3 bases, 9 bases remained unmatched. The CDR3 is CSAIRTGGSYNEQFF. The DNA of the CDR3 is TGCAGTGCTATACGGACAGGTGGAAGCTACAATGAGCAGTTCTTC.

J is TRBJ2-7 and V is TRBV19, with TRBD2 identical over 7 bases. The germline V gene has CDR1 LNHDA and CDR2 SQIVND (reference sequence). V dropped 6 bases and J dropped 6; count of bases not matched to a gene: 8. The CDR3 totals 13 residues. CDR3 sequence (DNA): TGTGCCAGTAGACCTCGGACTAGTCGCGAGCAGTACTTC. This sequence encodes CASRPRTSREQYF.

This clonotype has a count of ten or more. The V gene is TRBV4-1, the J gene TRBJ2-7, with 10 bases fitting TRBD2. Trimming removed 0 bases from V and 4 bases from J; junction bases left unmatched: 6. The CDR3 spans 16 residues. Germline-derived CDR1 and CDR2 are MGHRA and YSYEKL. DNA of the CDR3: TGCGCCAGCAGCCAAGATTCTAGCGGGAGATTATACGAGCAGTACTTC. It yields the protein CASSQDSSGRLYEQYF.

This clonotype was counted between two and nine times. The CDR3 here is CASSLPIKEAFF. CDR3 DNA: TGTGCCAGCAGTTTACCAATCAAAGAAGCTTTCTTT. The V and J genes are TRBV28 and TRBJ1-1; D unresolved. CDR1 is MDHEN, CDR2 SYDVKM, per germline. CDR3 length: 12 amino acids. V lost 2 bases to trimming and J lost 8 bases, with 9 bases between them. Looking up the rest from reference TRBV28 and TRBJ1-1 gives the full variable domain: DVKVTQSSRYLVKRTGEKVFLECVQDMDHENMFWYRQDPGLGLRLIYFSYDVKMKEKGDIPEGYSVSREKKERFSLILESASTNQTSMYLCASSLPIKEAFFGQGTRLTVV.

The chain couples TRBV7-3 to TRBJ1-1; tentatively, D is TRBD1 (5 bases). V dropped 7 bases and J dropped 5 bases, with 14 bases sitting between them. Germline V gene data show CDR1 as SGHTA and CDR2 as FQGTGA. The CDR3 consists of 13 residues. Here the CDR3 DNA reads TGTGCCAGCACCCTGGGGGGGGAGACTGAAGCTTTCTTT. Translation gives CASTLGGETEAFF.

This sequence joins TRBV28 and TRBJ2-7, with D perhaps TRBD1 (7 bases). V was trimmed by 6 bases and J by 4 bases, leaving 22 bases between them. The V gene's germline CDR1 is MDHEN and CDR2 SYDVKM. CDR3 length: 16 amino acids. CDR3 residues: CASRPRAGQGVYEQYF. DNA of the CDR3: TGTGCCAGCAGACCTAGGGCGGGGCAGGGGGTTTACGAGCAGTACTTC.